The clone carrying this T cell receptor beta chain was seen many times. No antigen is known for it. This record belongs to a study of metastatic and nonmetastatic thyroid tumors. Whole-study context: From malignant and benign thyroid patients, repertoires in blood and in tumor or nodule tissue were compared.

The germline V gene has CDR1 SGHNT and CDR2 YYREEE (reference sequence). V lost 8 bases to trimming and J lost 2 bases; unmatched junction nucleotides: 5. This CDR3 has 14 residues. Per the study methods: Building a distant-metastasis classifier for papillary thyroid cancer drew on CDR3 differences across clinicopathological groups. MiXCR reprocessed the PCR reads for TCRdb. In this record, the V and J calls reflect TCRdb's handling and not the investigators' own analysis. The data contain roughly 40,000 clones, roughly 12% of them singletons. Study observations and caveats: The reported finding was significantly higher TCR beta diversity in malignant thyroid tumors relative to benign nodules, in blood and tumor.

Thyroid surgery took place with no prior treatment in any patient. The V gene is TRBV5-4, the J gene TRBJ2-7, with 12 bases identical to TRBD2. The TCR sequence derives from a male donor with papillary thyroid cancer or a benign thyroid nodule (not recorded which). Some clones in this sample may be carry-over from other donors' samples. The source material was blood. The DNA for the CDR3 is TGTGCCAGTAACCTAGCGGGAGGGCCCTACGAGCAGTACTTC. As protein: CASNLAGGPYEQYF.